The 4 T cell receptor beta chains reported below all come from one sample, sequenced in a study of multiple sclerosis patients with progressive multifocal leukoencephalopathy. The table came from immunoSEQ multiplex PCR; TCRdb's copy has only in-frame clones and leaves some out. This table holds 30,000 or so clones, 70% to 90% found once. Regarding time point: before natalizumab initiation. Sequences were obtained from PBMCs. The receptor set was obtained from a human donor with multiple sclerosis.

This chain links TRBV27 with TRBJ1-1; a possible D gene is TRBD1 (5 bases). Germline CDR1 is MNHEY and CDR2 is SMNVEV (reference sequence). V was clipped by 11 bases and J by 1 base, with 23 bases between them. This CDR3 region has 16 residues. The CDR3: CAGGAGKGTWNTEAFF. DNA of the CDR3: TGTGCCGGCGGGGCGGGGAAGGGTACATGGAACACTGAAGCTTTCTTT.

V is TRBV12-5 and J is TRBJ1-5; 10 bases map to TRBD1. V lost 3 bases to trimming and J lost 6 bases; unmatched junction nucleotides: 8. This CDR3 has 16 residues. CDR1 LGHNT and CDR2 FRNRAP come from the germline V gene. The CDR3: CASGLTLTGGGQPQHF. CDR3 in DNA: TGTGCTAGTGGTTTAACCCTGACAGGGGGCGGTCAGCCCCAGCATTTT.

The V and J genes are TRBV19 and TRBJ2-5; a possible D gene is TRBD2 (5 bases). V shed 2 bases and J shed 2 bases, with 9 bases lying between them. The CDR3 is 14 amino acids. Germline V gene lookup returns CDR1 LNHDA and CDR2 SQIVND (reference sequence). The CDR3 reads CASSIQDFQETQYF. CDR3 nucleotides: TGTGCCAGTAGTATACAGGACTTTCAAGAGACCCAGTACTTC.

This clone was seen a handful of times. The gene calls are TRBV11-2 and TRBJ2-3, with D hard to call. Trimming left V 2 bases short and J 1 base short, with 10 bases between. The CDR3 spans 15 residues. Germline V gene sequence: CDR1 SGHAT, CDR2 FQNNGV. The CDR3 DNA sequence: TGTGCCAGCAGCTTATCCCTACGGGGCACAGATACGCAGTATTTT. Translation: CASSLSLRGTDTQYF. The full variable domain, with the rest looked up from reference TRBV11-2 and TRBJ2-3, is EAGVAQSPRYKIIEKRQSVAFWCNPISGHATLYWYQQILGQGPKLLIQFQNNGVVDDSQLPKDRFSAERLKGVDSTLKIQPAKLEDSAVYLCASSLSLRGTDTQYFGPGTRLTVL.